Below are 8 T cell receptor beta chains sequenced from a single sample in a study of cytomegalovirus exposure and HLA in healthy donors. It was with 60 Vbeta and 13 Jbeta primers that the PCR ran. TCRdb's table, derived via immunoSEQ multiplex PCR, lists solely in-frame clones and lacks some. The sample includes some 120,000 clones, over 60% of them seen just once. Sequences were obtained from PBMCs. The source is a woman aged 55-70 years in good health and CMV-seropositive.

This rearrangement joins TRBV4-1 to TRBJ2-7, with D possibly matching TRBD1 (5 bases). This CDR3 comprises 15 residues. Germline assignment: CDR1 MGHRA and CDR2 YSYEKL. Trimming took 3 bases from V and 1 from J, leaving 13 bases between them. In DNA form, the CDR3 reads TGCGCCAGCAGCCACGATCGGGCAGGGTCCTACGAGCAGTACTTC. This codes for CASSHDRAGSYEQYF.

This chain connects TRBV5-5 to TRBJ2-3, with TRBD2 matching over 11 bases. V trimming: 0 bases; J trimming: 6 bases; junction bases outside the gene matches: 9. The CDR3 is 17 amino acids. Germline V gene sequence: CDR1 SGHKS, CDR2 YYEKEE (reference sequence). CDR3 loop: CASSLGPLAGGQDTQYF. The CDR3 DNA reads as TGTGCCAGCAGCTTGGGGCCTCTAGCGGGAGGACAGGATACGCAGTATTTT.

The chain uses TRBV5-1 and TRBJ1-1; D unresolved. Trimming pared 0 bases from V and 1 base from J, leaving 7 bases between. The CDR3 sequence is 14 residues long. Germline-derived CDR1 and CDR2 are SGHRS and YFSETQ. This chain's CDR3 is CASSLVQTNTEAFF. The CDR3 coding sequence is TGCGCCAGCAGCTTGGTACAGACGAACACTGAAGCTTTCTTT.

J is TRBJ2-1 and V is TRBV9; a weak D match, TRBD1 (5 bases). Germline V gene lookup returns CDR1 SGDLS and CDR2 YYNGEE. V shed 0 bases and J shed 0 bases, with 10 bases lying between them. The CDR3 totals 16 residues. CDR3 nucleotide sequence: TGTGCCAGCAGCGTAGGAGGTCAGGGCTCCTACAATGAGCAGTTCTTC. It encodes CASSVGGQGSYNEQFF.

The chain joins TRBV5-1 to TRBJ2-1; tentatively, D is TRBD1 (6 bases). V was cut by 0 bases and J by 4 bases, with 11 bases left in between. CDR1 is SGHRS, CDR2 YFSETQ, per germline. The CDR3 sequence is 15 residues long. CDR3 loop: CASSLAQGMYNEQFF. The CDR3 DNA follows: TGCGCCAGCAGCTTGGCGCAGGGGATGTACAATGAGCAGTTCTTC.

The gene calls are TRBV10-2 and TRBJ1-4; D might be TRBD1 (5 bases). This CDR3 contains 14 residues. Germline lookup yields CDR1 WSHSY and CDR2 SAAADI. Trimming removed 5 bases from V and 4 bases from J, with 11 bases in between. The CDR3 loop reads CASSLGRFNEKLFF. The CDR3 DNA is TGCGCCAGCAGTCTGGGGCGGTTTAATGAAAAACTGTTTTTT.

This clone was recorded once. The chain links TRBV5-1 to TRBJ2-3, with TRBD1 matching over 9 bases. Per germline, CDR1 SGHRS and CDR2 YFSETQ. This CDR3 spans 13 amino acids. The J segment lost 5 bases and the V segment lost 3 bases, leaving 1 base of the junction unmatched. The CDR3 DNA follows: TGCGCCAGCAGCTCGGACAGGGGAGATACGCAGTATTTT. Amino acids: CASSSDRGDTQYF.

The rearrangement links TRBV4-3 to TRBJ1-1; possibly TRBD1 for D (6 bases). Germline V gene data show CDR1 as LGHNA and CDR2 as YSLEER. The CDR3 extends over 16 amino acids. V was pared by 0 bases and J by 1 base, with 12 bases between. The CDR3 DNA reads TGCGCCAGCAGCCAAGACTATATACAGGGGAACACTGAAGCTTTCTTT. Its protein product is CASSQDYIQGNTEAFF.